Listed below are T cell receptor beta chains from one sample, sequenced in a study of CD8+CD57+ T cells in acquired aplastic anemia. TCRdb fed the reads into MiXCR, producing one record per CDR3 protein. The sample records hundreds of thousands of distinct CDR3 sequences, just under 70% being singletons. Sequences were obtained from sorted CD4+, CD8+, or CD8+CD57+ T cells (not recorded which) from PBMCs. Receptors originate from a human donor in good health, serving as a control. The CDR3 runs from the conserved cysteine through the conserved F or W. The order of the fields is D gene, V gene, J gene, clone size, CDR3 DNA, CDR3 protein. D genes are given only for firm matches. Size values are once, few and many counts, or a class for expanded clones, and some rows have none.

D: -; V: TRBV20-1; J: TRBJ1-6; size: -; DNA: TGCAGTGCTAAGGGGGATCATAATGCTCCCCTCCACTTT; CDR3: CSAKGDHNAPLHF
D: TRBD1; V: TRBV5-6; J: TRBJ1-1; size: -; DNA: TGTGCCAGCAGCGGGGACAGGCCCCTTGAAGCTTTCTTT; CDR3: CASSGDRPLEAFF
D: -; V: TRBV20-1; J: TRBJ2-7; size: -; DNA: TGCAGTGCCCCGAGTGTAGCAACAGGCTCCCACGAGCAGTACTTC; CDR3: CSAPSVATGSHEQYF
D: -; V: TRBV9; J: TRBJ2-3; size: many; DNA: TGTGCCAGCAGCCTAGTCCAGCCCAGCACAGATACGCAGTATTTT; CDR3: CASSLVQPSTDTQYF
D: TRBD2; V: TRBV7-3; J: TRBJ2-2; size: -; DNA: TGTGCCAGCAGCTCGGGACTAGCGCTTACCGGGGAGCTGTTTTTT; CDR3: CASSSGLALTGELFF
D: -; V: TRBV29-1; J: TRBJ2-5; size: -; DNA: TGCAGCGTTGTGCACCACCGGCAGATAGGGACCCAGTACTTC; CDR3: CSVVHHRQIGTQYF
D: -; V: TRBV5-6; J: TRBJ2-7; size: -; DNA: TGTGCCAGCAGTACACTATACGAGCAGTACTTC; CDR3: CASSTLYEQYF
D: TRBD1; V: TRBV20-1; J: TRBJ1-2; size: once; DNA: TGCAGTGCTAGTTCCGGGACAGGGGATGGCTACACCTTT; CDR3: CSASSGTGDGYTF
D: -; V: TRBV7-8; J: TRBJ2-7; size: -; DNA: TGTGCCAGCAGCCAAGGTTACGAGCAGGACTTC; CDR3: CASSQGYEQDF
D: -; V: TRBV20-1; J: TRBJ1-2; size: -; DNA: TGCAGTGCTAGGGGGGGGGGGGGCTACACCTTC; CDR3: CSARGGGGYTF
D: TRBD1; V: TRBV20-1; J: TRBJ2-7; size: once; DNA: TGCAGTGCAACAGGGGTCGGAATAAGAGGAGAGCAGTACTTC; CDR3: CSATGVGIRGEQYF
D: -; V: TRBV7-2; J: TRBJ2-3; size: -; DNA: TGCGCCAGCAGCTTATTACAGGGAAAGAATACGCAGTATTTT; CDR3: CASSLLQGKNTQYF
D: -; V: TRBV7-7; J: TRBJ2-7; size: many; DNA: TGTGCTAGCAGCTTAGGACCCAGGGGTTCAAGCTACGAGCAGTACTTC; CDR3: CASSLGPRGSSYEQYF
D: -; V: TRBV9; J: TRBJ1-2; size: -; DNA: TGTGCCAGCAGCGCGGGAAGTCTGGTCGACGAGCCCTTC; CDR3: CASSAGSLVDEPF
D: -; V: TRBV7-3; J: TRBJ2-7; size: -; DNA: TGTGCCAGTAGTACGACCAGAGTCTCCTACGAGCAGTACTTC; CDR3: CASSTTRVSYEQYF
D: -; V: TRBV5-1; J: TRBJ2-7; size: -; DNA: TGCGCCAGCAGCTTCCAGTCCCAACACTACGAGCAGTACTTC; CDR3: CASSFQSQHYEQYF
D: TRBD1; V: TRBV30; J: TRBJ1-2; size: many; DNA: TGTGCCTGGAGTGTACCGACAGGGGGCGGGTATGGCTACACCTTC; CDR3: CAWSVPTGGGYGYTF
D: TRBD2; V: TRBV7-2; J: TRBJ2-5; size: many; DNA: TGTGCCAGCAGCAGACCCGGGGGGGAAGAGACCCAGTACTTC; CDR3: CASSRPGGEETQYF
D: -; V: TRBV2; J: TRBJ2-3; size: -; DNA: TGTGCCAGCAGTCAAACAGGGGGAGGGGATACGCAGTATTTT; CDR3: CASSQTGGGDTQYF
D: -; V: TRBV9; J: TRBJ2-5; size: -; DNA: TGTGCCAGCAGCTTCTCCCTTACAAGGCTGGTGGACCAAGAGACCCAGTACTTC; CDR3: CASSFSLTRLVDQETQYF
D: -; V: TRBV7-2; J: TRBJ1-1; size: -; DNA: TGTGCCAGCAGCCTCCTGAGCGGTAGTAACACTGAAGCTTTCTTT; CDR3: CASSLLSGSNTEAFF
D: TRBD1; V: TRBV20-1; J: TRBJ1-5; size: -; DNA: TGCAGTGCTAGAGACACTGGACAGGGGACCCAGCATTTT; CDR3: CSARDTGQGTQHF
D: -; V: TRBV20-1; J: TRBJ2-3; size: many; DNA: TGCAGTGCTATTTCGACTACCCGGGGCACAGATACGCAGTATTTT; CDR3: CSAISTTRGTDTQYF
D: -; V: TRBV12-3/TRBV12-4; J: TRBJ1-6; size: -; DNA: TGTGCCAGCCTGCGCGCGGATTTACCCCTCCACTTT; CDR3: CASLRADLPLHF
D: -; V: TRBV20-1; J: TRBJ1-2; size: -; DNA: TGCAGTGCTAGAGGCCAGAGCGGCTACACCTTC; CDR3: CSARGQSGYTF
D: -; V: TRBV10-2; J: TRBJ1-2; size: -; DNA: TGTGCCAGCAGTCGCTTGGACCGCAACTACGGCCACACCTTC; CDR3: CASSRLDRNYGHTF
D: TRBD1; V: TRBV15; J: TRBJ1-5; size: few; DNA: TGTGCCACCAGCAGAGATCCAGGGGGCCATCAGCCCCAGCATTTT; CDR3: CATSRDPGGHQPQHF
D: TRBD1; V: TRBV19; J: TRBJ2-6; size: -; DNA: TGTGCCAGTAGTATGAAGGGACAGAGTGGGGCCAACGTCCTGACTTTC; CDR3: CASSMKGQSGANVLTF
D: -; V: TRBV7-8; J: TRBJ2-5; size: -; DNA: TGTGCCAGCAGACCCACGGTACGCGCAGAAGCCCAGTACTTC; CDR3: CASRPTVRAEAQYF
D: -; V: TRBV7-2; J: TRBJ2-5; size: -; DNA: TGTGCCAGCGGGCCCGGAAGGGAGACCCCGTCCTTC; CDR3: CASGPGRETPSF
D: -; V: TRBV20-1; J: TRBJ2-7; size: -; DNA: TGCAGTGCTAGTACCCTGGCAGCCTACGAGCAGTACTTC; CDR3: CSASTLAAYEQYF
D: -; V: TRBV19; J: TRBJ2-6; size: -; DNA: TGTGCCAGTATAGGATACACCTCTGGGGCCAACGTCCTGACTTTC; CDR3: CASIGYTSGANVLTF
D: TRBD1; V: TRBV20-1; J: TRBJ1-2; size: -; DNA: TGCAGTGCTAGAGCCGGGGACAGGGGGCTGGACTATGGCTACACCTTC; CDR3: CSARAGDRGLDYGYTF
D: TRBD1; V: TRBV2; J: TRBJ2-7; size: once; DNA: TGTGCCAGCAGCCGACAGGGGCAGGACGAGCAGTACTTC; CDR3: CASSRQGQDEQYF
D: -; V: TRBV15; J: TRBJ2-3; size: -; DNA: TGTGCCACCAGCAGAGAGAGGGACCCGATGCGGTATTTT; CDR3: CATSRERDPMRYF